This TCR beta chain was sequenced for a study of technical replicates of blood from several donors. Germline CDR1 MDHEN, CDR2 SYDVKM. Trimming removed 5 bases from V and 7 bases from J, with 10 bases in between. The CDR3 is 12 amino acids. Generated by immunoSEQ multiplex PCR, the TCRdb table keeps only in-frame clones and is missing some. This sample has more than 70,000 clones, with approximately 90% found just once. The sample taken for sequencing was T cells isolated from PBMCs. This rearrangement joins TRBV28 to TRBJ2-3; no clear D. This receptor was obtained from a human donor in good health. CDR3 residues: CASSVAQYTQYF. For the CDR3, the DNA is TGTGCCAGCAGTGTAGCCCAGTATACGCAGTATTTT.